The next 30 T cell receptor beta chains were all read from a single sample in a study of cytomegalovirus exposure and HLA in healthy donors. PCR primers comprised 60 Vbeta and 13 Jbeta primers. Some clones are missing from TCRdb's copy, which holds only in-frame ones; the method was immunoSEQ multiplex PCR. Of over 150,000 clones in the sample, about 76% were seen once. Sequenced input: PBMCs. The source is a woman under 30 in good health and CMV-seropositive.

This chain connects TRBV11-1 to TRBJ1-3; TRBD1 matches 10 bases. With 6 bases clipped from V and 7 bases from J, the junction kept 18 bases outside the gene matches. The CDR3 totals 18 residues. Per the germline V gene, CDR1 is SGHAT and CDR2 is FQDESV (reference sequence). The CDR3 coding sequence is TGTGCCAGCAGACCTACGGACAGGGGGGTCTCCTGGAGTAACACCATATATTTT. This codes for CASRPTDRGVSWSNTIYF. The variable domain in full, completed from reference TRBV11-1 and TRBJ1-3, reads EAEVAQSPRYKITEKSQAVAFWCDPISGHATLYWYRQILGQGPELLVQFQDESVVDDSQLPKDRFSAERLKGVDSTLKIQPAELGDSAMYLCASRPTDRGVSWSNTIYFGEGSWLTVV.

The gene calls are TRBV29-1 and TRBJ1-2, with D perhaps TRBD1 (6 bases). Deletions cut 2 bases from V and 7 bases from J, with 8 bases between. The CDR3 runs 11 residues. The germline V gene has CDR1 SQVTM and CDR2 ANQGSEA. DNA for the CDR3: TGCAGCGTTGAAACAGGGCGTGGCTACACCTTC. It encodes CSVETGRGYTF.

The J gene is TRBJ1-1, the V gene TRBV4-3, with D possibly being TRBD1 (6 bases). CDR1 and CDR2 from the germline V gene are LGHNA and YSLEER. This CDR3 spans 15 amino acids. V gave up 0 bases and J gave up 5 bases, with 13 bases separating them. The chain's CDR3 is CASSQDRGGGTEAFF. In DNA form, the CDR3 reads TGCGCCAGCAGCCAAGATCGAGGGGGTGGAACTGAAGCTTTCTTT.

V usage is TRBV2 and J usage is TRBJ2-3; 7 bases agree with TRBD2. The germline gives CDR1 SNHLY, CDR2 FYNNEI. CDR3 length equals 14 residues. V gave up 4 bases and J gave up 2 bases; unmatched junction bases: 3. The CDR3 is CASSVQRDTDTQYF. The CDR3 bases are TGTGCCAGCAGTGTACAGCGGGACACAGATACGCAGTATTTT.

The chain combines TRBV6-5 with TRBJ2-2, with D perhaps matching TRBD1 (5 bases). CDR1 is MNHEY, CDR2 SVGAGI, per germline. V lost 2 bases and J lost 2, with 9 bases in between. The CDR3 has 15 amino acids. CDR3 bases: TGTGCCAGCAGTTACCAACAGGCCAACACCGGGGAGCTGTTTTTT. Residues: CASSYQQANTGELFF.

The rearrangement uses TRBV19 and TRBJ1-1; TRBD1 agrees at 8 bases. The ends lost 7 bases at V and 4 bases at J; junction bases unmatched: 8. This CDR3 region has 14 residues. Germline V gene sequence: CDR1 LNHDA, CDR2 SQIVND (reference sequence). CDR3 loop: CASTATGAGTEAFF. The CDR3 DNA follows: TGTGCCAGTACTGCGACAGGGGCCGGCACTGAAGCTTTCTTT.

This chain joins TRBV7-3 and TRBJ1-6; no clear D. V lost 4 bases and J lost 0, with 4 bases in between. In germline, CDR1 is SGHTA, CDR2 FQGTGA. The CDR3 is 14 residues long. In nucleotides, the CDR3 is TGTGCCAGCAGCTCCAGCTCCTATAATTCACCCCTCCACTTT. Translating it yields CASSSSSYNSPLHF.

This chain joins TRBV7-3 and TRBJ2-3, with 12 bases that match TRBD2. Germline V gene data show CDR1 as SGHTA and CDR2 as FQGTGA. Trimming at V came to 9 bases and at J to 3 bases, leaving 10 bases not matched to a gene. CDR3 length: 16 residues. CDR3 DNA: TGTGCCAGTTCTCCTCTAGCGGGGGGGACGACAGATACGCAGTATTTT. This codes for CASSPLAGGTTDTQYF. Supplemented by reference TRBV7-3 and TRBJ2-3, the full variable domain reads GAGVSQTPSNKVTEKGKYVELRCDPISGHTALYWYRQSLGQGPEFLIYFQGTGAADDSGLPNDRFFAVRPEGSVSTLKIQRTERGDSAVYLCASSPLAGGTTDTQYFGPGTRLTVL.

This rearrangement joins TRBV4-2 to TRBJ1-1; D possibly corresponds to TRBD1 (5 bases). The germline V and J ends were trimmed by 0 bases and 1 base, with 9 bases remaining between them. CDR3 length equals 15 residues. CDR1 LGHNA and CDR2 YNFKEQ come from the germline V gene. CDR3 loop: CASSQEIQGNTEAFF. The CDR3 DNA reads TGTGCCAGCAGCCAAGAAATCCAGGGGAACACTGAAGCTTTCTTT.

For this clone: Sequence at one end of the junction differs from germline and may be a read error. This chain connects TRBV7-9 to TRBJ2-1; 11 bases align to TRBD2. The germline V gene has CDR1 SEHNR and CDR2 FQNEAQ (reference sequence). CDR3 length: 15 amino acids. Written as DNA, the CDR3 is TGTTCCAGCAGCCCTACTAGCGGGGGCCATAATGAGCAGTTCTTC. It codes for CSSSPTSGGHNEQFF.

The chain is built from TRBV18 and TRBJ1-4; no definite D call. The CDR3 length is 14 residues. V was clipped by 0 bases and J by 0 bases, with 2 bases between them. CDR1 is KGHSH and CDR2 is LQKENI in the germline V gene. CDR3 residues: CASSPPSTNEKLFF. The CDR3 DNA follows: TGTGCCAGCTCACCACCCTCAACTAATGAAAAACTGTTTTTT.

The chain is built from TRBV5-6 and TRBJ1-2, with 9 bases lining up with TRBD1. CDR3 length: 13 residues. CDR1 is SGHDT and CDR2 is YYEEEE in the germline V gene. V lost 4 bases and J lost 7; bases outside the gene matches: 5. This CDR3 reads CASSRDRVAGYTF. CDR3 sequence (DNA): TGTGCCAGCAGCCGGGACAGGGTGGCTGGCTACACCTTC. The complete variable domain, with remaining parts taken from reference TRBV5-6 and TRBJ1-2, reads DAGVTQSPTHLIKTRGQQVTLRCSPKSGHDTVSWYQQALGQGPQFIFQYYEEEERQRGNFPDRFSGHQFPNYSSELNVNALLLGDSALYLCASSRDRVAGYTFGSGTRLTVV.

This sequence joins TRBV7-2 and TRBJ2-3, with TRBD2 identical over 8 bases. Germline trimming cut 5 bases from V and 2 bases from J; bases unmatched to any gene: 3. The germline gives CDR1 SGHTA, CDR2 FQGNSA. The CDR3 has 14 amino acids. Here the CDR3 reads CASSRTSNTDTQYF. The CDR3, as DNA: TGTGCCAGCAGCCGGACTAGCAACACAGATACGCAGTATTTT.

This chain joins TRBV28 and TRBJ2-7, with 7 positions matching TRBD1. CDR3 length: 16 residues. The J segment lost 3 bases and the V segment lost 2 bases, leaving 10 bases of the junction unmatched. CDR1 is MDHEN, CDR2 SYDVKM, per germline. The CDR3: CASSLERQGYLYEQYF. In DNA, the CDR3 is TGTGCCAGCAGTTTAGAGAGACAGGGATATCTCTACGAGCAGTACTTC.

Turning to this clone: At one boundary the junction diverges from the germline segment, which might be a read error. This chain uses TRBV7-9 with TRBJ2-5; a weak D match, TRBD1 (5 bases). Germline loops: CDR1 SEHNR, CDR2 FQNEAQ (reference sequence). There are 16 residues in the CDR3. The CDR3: CSSSLGAGRDQETQYF. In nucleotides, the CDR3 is TGTTCCAGCAGCTTAGGGGCTGGCAGGGACCAAGAGACCCAGTACTTC.

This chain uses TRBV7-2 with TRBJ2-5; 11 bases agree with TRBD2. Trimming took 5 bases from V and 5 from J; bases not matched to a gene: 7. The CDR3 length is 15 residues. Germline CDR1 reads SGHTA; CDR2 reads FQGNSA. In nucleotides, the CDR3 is TGTGCCAGCAGCCCTGGGACTAGCGGATGGGAGACCCAGTACTTC. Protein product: CASSPGTSGWETQYF. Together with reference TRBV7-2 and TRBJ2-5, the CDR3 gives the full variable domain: GAGVSQSPSNKVTEKGKDVELRCDPISGHTALYWYRQSLGQGLEFLIYFQGNSAPDKSGLPSDRFSAERTGGSVSTLTIQRTQQEDSAVYLCASSPGTSGWETQYFGPGTRLLVL.

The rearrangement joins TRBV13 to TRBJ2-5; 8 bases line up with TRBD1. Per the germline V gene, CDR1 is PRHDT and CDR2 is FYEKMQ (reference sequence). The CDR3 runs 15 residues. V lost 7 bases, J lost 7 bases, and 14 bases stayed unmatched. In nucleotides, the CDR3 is TGTGCCAGCAAGCAGGGGGCGCGCCCAGGGGGGACCCAGTACTTC. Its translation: CASKQGARPGGTQYF.

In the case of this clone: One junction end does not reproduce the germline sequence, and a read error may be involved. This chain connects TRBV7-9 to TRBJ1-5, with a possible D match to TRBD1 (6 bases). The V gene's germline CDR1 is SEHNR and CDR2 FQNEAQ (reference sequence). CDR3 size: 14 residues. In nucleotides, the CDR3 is TGTTCCAGCAGCTCAGGGGTTAGCAATCAGCCCCAGCATTTT. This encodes CSSSSGVSNQPQHF.

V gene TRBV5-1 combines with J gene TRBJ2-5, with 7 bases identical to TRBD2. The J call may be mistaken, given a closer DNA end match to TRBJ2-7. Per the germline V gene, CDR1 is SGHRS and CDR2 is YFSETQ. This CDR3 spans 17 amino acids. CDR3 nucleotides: TGCGCCAGCAGCTTGGAACCCGGGACTATTACCTTCTACGAGCAGTACTTC. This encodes CASSLEPGTITFYEQYF.

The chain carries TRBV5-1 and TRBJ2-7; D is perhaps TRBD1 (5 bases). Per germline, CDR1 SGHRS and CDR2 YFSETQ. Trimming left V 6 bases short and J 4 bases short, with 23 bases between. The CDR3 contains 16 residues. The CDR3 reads CASTTDGQGPSYEQYF. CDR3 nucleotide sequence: TGCGCCAGCACCACAGACGGCCAGGGCCCCTCTTACGAGCAGTACTTC. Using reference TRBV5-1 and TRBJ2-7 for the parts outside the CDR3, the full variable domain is KAGVTQTPRYLIKTRGQQVTLSCSPISGHRSVSWYQQTPGQGLQFLFEYFSETQRNKGNFPGRFSGRQFSNSRSEMNVSTLELGDSALYLCASTTDGQGPSYEQYFGPGTRLTVT.

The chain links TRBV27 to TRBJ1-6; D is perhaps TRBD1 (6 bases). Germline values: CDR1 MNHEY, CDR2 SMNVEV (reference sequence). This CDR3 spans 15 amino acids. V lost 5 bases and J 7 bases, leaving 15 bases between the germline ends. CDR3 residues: CASSKRTGRNSPLHF. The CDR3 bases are TGTGCCAGCAGTAAAAGAACAGGGCGGAATTCACCCCTCCACTTT.

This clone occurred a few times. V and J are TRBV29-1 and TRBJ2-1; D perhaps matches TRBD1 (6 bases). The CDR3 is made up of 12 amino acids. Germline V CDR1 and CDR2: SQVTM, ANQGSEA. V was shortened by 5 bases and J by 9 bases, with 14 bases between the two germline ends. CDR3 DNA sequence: TGCAGCGTTTCAGGGGTGGGAAGTGAGCAGTTCTTC. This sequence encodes CSVSGVGSEQFF.

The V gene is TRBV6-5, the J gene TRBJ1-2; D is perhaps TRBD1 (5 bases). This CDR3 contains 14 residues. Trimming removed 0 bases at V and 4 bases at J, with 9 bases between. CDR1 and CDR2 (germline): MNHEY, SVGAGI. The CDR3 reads CASSYSTVLYGYTF. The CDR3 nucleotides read TGTGCCAGCAGTTACTCGACAGTTCTCTATGGCTACACCTTC.

The CDR3 DNA sequence: TGCGCCAGCAGCCAAGATCGTACGTTCTACGAGCAGTACTTC. This translates into CASSQDRTFYEQYF. The V gene is TRBV4-3, the J gene TRBJ2-5, with D uncertain. Matching the DNA end better, TRBJ2-7 makes the J call doubtful. The CDR3 consists of 14 residues. Germline V gene sequence: CDR1 LGHNA, CDR2 YSLEER.

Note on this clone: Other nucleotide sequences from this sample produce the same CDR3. The CDR3 DNA reads TGTGCCAGCAGTAGGACAGGAGTAGGTGGCCAGCCCCAGCATTTT. Encoded protein: CASSRTGVGGQPQHF. This chain links TRBV6-6 with TRBJ1-5; TRBD1 aligns across 7 bases. CDR1 is MNHNY, CDR2 SVGAGI, per germline (reference sequence). V lost 5 bases, J lost 7 bases, and 11 bases stayed unmatched. This CDR3 contains 15 residues.

The CDR3: CASSVDGDSYGYTF. The CDR3 region has the DNA TGTGCCAGCAGCGTGGATGGGGACAGCTATGGCTACACCTTC. The V and J genes are TRBV9 and TRBJ1-2, with 7 bases lining up with TRBD1. The germline gives CDR1 SGDLS, CDR2 YYNGEE. With 2 bases clipped from V and 4 bases from J, the junction kept 5 bases outside the gene matches. This CDR3 is 14 amino acids long.

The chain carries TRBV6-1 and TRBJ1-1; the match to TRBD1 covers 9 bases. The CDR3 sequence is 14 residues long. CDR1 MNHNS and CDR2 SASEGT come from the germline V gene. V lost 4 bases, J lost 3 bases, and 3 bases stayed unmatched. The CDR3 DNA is TGTGCCAGCAGTGTGGGACAGGGTGACACTGAAGCTTTCTTT. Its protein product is CASSVGQGDTEAFF.

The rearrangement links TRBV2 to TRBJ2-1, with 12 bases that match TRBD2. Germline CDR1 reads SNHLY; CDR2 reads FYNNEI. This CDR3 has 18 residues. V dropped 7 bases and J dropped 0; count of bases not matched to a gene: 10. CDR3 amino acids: CASTQTSGGLSSYNEQFF. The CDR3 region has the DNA TGTGCCAGCACCCAGACTAGCGGGGGCTTGAGCTCCTACAATGAGCAGTTCTTC.

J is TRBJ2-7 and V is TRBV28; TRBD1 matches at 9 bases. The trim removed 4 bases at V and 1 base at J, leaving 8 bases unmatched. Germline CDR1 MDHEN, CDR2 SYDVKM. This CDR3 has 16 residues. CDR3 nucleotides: TGTGCCAGCAGTTCAACAGGACAGGGGCTATCCTACGAGCAGTACTTC. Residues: CASSSTGQGLSYEQYF.

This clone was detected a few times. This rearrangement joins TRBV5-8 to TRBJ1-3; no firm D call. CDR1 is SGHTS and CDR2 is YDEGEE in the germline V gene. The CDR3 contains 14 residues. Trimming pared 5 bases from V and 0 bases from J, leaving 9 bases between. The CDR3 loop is CASRPAISGNTIYF. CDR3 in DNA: TGTGCCAGCAGACCTGCGATCTCTGGAAACACCATATATTTT.